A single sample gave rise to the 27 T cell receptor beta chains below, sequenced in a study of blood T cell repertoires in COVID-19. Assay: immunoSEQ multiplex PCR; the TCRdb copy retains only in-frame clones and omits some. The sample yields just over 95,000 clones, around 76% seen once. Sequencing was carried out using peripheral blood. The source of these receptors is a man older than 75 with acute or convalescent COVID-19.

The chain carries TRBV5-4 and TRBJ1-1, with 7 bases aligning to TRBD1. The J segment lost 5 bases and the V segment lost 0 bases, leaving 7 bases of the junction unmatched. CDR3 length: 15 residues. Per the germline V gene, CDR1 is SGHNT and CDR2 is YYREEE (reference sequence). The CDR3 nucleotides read TGTGCCAGCAGCTTGGGAGGAGGGGGCTGGACTGAAGCTTTCTTT. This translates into CASSLGGGGWTEAFF. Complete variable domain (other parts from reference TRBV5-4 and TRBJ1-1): ETGVTQSPTHLIKTRGQQVTLRCSSQSGHNTVSWYQQALGQGPQFIFQYYREEENGRGNFPPRFSGLQFPNYSSELNVNALELDDSALYLCASSLGGGGWTEAFFGQGTRLTVV.

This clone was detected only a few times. The CDR3 DNA reads TGTGCCACCAGCTCAGGACAGGGGGCTAGGAAGACCCAGTACTTC. It yields the protein CATSSGQGARKTQYF. The chain couples TRBV15 to TRBJ2-5, with TRBD1 identical over 11 bases. After removal of 5 bases from V and 6 bases from J, the junction contained 8 bases not matched to a gene. CDR3 length equals 15 residues. Germline CDR1 is LNHNV and CDR2 is YYDKDF (reference sequence).

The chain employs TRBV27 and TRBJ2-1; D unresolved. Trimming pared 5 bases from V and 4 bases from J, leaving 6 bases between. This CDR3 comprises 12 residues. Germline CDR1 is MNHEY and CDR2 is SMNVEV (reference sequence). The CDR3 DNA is TGTGCCAGCAGTCCCTCTTACAATGAGCAGTTCTTC. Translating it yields CASSPSYNEQFF.

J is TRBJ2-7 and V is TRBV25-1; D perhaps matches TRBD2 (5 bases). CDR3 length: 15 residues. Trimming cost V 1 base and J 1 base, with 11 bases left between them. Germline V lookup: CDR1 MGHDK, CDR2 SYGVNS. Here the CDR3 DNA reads TGTGCCAGCAGTGAATTCACCGGGAAATCCTACGAGCAGTACTTC. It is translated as CASSEFTGKSYEQYF.

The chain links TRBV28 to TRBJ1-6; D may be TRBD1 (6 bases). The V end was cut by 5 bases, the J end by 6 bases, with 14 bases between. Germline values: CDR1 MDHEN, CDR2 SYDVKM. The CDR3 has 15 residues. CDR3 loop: CASSLFTGSNSPLHF. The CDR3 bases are TGTGCCAGCAGTCTCTTTACAGGGTCTAATTCACCCCTCCACTTT.

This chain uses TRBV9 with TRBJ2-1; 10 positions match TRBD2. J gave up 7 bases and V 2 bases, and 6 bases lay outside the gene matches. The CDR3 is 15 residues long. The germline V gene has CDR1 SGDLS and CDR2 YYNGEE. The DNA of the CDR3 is TGTGCCAGCAGCGTCCTACTAGCGGGAAGAAATGAGCAGTTCTTC. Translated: CASSVLLAGRNEQFF.

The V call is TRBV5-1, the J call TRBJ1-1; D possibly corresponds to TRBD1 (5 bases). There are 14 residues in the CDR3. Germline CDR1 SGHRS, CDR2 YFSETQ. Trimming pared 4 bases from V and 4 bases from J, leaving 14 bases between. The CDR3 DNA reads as TGCGCCAGCAGCCCACTAGGAGGGGCCACTGAAGCTTTCTTT. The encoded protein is CASSPLGGATEAFF.

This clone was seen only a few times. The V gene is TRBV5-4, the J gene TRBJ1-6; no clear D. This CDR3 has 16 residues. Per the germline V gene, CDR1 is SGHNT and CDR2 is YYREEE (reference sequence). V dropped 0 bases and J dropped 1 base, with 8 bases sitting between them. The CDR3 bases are TGTGCCAGCAGCTTGGCGAGGCGGTCCTATAATTCACCCCTCCACTTT. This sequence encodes CASSLARRSYNSPLHF.

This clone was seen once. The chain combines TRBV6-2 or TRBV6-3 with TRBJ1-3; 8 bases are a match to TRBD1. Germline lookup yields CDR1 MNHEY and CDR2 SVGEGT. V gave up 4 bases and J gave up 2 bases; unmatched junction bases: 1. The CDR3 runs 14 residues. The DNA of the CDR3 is TGTGCCAGCAGTTCGGGACAGGCTGGAAACACCATATATTTT. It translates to CASSSGQAGNTIYF.

The chain's CDR3 is CAWSDTGYGSRETQYF. CDR3 nucleotides: TGTGCCTGGAGTGACACAGGGTATGGCTCTAGGGAGACCCAGTACTTC. V usage is TRBV30 and J usage is TRBJ2-5; TRBD1 might be the D (6 bases). The CDR3 is 16 amino acids. Germline V gene lookup returns CDR1 GTSNPN and CDR2 SVGIG (reference sequence). V was shortened by 1 base and J by 5 bases, with 20 bases between the two germline ends.

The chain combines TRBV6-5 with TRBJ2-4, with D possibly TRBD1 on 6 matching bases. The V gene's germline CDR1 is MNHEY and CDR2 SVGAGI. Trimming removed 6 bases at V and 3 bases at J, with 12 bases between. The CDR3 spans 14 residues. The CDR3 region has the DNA TGTGCCAGCAGCAGAGGGGGAAGCAAAAACATTCAGTACTTC. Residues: CASSRGGSKNIQYF.

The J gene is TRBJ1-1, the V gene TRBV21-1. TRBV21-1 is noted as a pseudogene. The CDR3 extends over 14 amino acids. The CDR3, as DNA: TGTGCCAGCAGCAAATTGAGCGGGAACACTGAAGCTTTCTTT. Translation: CASSKLSGNTEAFF.

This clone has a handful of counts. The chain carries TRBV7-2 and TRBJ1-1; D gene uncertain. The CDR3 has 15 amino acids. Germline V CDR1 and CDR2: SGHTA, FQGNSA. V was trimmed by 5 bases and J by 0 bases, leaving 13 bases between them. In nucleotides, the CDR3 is TGTGCCAGCAGCCCGAACGGAGTTCTGAACACTGAAGCTTTCTTT. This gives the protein CASSPNGVLNTEAFF. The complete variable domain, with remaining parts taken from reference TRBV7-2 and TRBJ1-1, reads GAGVSQSPSNKVTEKGKDVELRCDPISGHTALYWYRQSLGQGLEFLIYFQGNSAPDKSGLPSDRFSAERTGGSVSTLTIQRTQQEDSAVYLCASSPNGVLNTEAFFGQGTRLTVV.

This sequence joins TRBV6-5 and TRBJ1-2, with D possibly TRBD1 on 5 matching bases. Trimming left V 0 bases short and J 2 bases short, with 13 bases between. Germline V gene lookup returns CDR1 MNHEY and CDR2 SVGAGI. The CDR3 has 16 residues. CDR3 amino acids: CASSYSLRGLNYGYTF. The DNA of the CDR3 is TGTGCCAGCAGTTACTCGCTTAGGGGCCTCAACTATGGCTACACCTTC.

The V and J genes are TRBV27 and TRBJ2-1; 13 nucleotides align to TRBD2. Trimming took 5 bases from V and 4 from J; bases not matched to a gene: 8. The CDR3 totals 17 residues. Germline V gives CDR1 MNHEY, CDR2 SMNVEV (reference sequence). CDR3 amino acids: CASSPGTSGAQYNEQFF. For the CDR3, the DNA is TGTGCCAGCAGTCCGGGGACTAGCGGGGCCCAATACAATGAGCAGTTCTTC.

Here the CDR3 DNA reads TGTGCCAGCAGGACGGAGGTCACCATATATTTT. This gives the protein CASRTEVTIYF. The rearrangement uses TRBV6-5 and TRBJ1-3; D unclear. Per germline, CDR1 MNHEY and CDR2 SVGAGI. The CDR3 has 11 amino acids. Trimming shortened V by 6 bases and J by 9 bases, and 9 bases separated the two germline ends.

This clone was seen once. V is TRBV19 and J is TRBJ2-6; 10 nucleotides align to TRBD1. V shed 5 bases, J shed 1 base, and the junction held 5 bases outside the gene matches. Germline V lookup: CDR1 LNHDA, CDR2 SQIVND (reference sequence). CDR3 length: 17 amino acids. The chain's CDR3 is CASSPWGQGSGANVLTF. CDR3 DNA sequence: TGTGCCAGTAGTCCTTGGGGACAGGGGTCTGGGGCCAACGTCCTGACTTTC.

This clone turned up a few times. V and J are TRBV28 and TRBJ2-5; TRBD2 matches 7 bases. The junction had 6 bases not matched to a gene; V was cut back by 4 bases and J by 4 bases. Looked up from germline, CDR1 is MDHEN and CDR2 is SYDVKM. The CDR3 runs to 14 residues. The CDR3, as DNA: TGTGCCAGCAGTTCTGGGAGGGGTGGAGAGACCCAGTACTTC. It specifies CASSSGRGGETQYF.

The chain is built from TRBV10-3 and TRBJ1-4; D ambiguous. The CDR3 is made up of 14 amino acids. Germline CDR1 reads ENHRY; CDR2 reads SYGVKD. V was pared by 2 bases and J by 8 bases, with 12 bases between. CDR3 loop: CAISEPATGEKLFF. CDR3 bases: TGTGCCATCAGTGAGCCAGCCACGGGAGAAAAACTGTTTTTT.

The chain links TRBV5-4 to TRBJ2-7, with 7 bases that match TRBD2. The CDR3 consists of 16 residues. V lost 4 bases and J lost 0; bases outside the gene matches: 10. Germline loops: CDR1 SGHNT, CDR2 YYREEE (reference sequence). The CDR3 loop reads CASSPRAGLSSYEQYF. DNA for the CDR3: TGTGCCAGCAGCCCCCGAGCGGGGCTAAGCTCCTACGAGCAGTACTTC.

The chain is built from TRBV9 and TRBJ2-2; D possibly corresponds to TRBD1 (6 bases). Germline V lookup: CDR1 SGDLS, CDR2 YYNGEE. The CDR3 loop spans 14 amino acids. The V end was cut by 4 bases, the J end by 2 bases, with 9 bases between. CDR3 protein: CASSWGRNTGELFF. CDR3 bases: TGTGCCAGCAGCTGGGGGCGCAACACCGGGGAGCTGTTTTTT.

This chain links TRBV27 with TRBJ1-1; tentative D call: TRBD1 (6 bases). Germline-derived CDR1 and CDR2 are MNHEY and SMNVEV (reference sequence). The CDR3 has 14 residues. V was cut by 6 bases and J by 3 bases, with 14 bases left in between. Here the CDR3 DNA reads TGTGCCAGCAGACGCGGGGGCGCCTACACTGAAGCTTTCTTT. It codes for CASRRGGAYTEAFF.

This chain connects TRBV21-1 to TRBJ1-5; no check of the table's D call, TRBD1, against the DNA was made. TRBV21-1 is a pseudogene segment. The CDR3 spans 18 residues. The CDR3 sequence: CASSKGQGGFYGNQPQHF. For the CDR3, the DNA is TGTGCCAGCAGCAAGGGACAGGGGGGTTTTTACGGCAATCAGCCCCAGCATTTT.

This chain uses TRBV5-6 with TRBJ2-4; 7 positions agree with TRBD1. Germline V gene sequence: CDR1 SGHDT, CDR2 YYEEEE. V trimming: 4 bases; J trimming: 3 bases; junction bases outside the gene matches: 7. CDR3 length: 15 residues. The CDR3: CASSSSRGSKNIQYF. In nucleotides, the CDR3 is TGTGCCAGCAGCAGCTCCAGGGGGAGCAAAAACATTCAGTACTTC.

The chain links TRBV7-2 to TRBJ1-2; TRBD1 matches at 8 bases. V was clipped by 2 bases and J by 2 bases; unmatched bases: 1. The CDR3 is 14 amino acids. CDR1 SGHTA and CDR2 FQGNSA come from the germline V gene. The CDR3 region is CASSLRQGNYGYTF. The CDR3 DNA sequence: TGTGCCAGCAGCTTAAGACAGGGGAACTATGGCTACACCTTC.

The CDR3 protein is CASTGSSGSWNNEQFF. The DNA for the CDR3 is TGTGCCAGTACGGGGTCTAGCGGGAGCTGGAACAATGAGCAGTTCTTC. The rearrangement uses TRBV19 and TRBJ2-1; 10 bases line up with TRBD2. The germline gives CDR1 LNHDA, CDR2 SQIVND (reference sequence). This CDR3 is built from 16 residues. V trimming: 7 bases; J trimming: 5 bases; junction bases outside the gene matches: 11.

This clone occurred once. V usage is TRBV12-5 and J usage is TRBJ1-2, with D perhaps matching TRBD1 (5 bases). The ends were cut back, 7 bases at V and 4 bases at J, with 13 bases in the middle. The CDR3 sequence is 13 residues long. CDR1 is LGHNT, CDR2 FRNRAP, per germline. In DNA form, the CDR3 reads TGTGCTAGTGCCCTCGACAGCTCCTATGGCTACACCTTC. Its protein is CASALDSSYGYTF.